The rows below give T cell receptor beta chains drawn from one sample of a study of T-cell reconstitution after alpha-beta-depleted transplantation in children. TCRdb re-analysed the PCR reads in MiXCR, keeping a single row per CDR3 protein. Of about 480,000 distinct CDR3 sequences listed, under 15% are singletons. The source was PBMCs from the stem cell graft donor, collected from the stem cell graft. The receptors shown here come from a human donor who donated a stem cell graft to a child with combined immunodeficiency. Each CDR3 is given with its conserved first and last residue. D genes are given only for firm matches. Clone size is not always given. Where it is, it says once, few, many or a class for expanded clones.

>TRBD2|TRBJ2-1|many|TRBV29-1
TGCAGCGTTGTACCGCGGGAGAAGGACAATGAGCAGTTCTTC
CSVVPREKDNEQFF
>NA|TRBJ2-5|few|TRBV7-7
TGTGCCAGCAGCCCCGGGATAGCCCAAGAGACCCAGTACTTC
CASSPGIAQETQYF
>NA|TRBJ2-1|NA|TRBV6-5
TGTGCCAGCAGTCGTACATCAGGGGAGCAGTTCTTC
CASSRTSGEQFF
>NA|TRBJ1-5|few|TRBV28
TGTGCCAGCAGTTTTGCTCGTGGAAGCCTCAATCAGCCCCAGCATTTT
CASSFARGSLNQPQHF
>NA|TRBJ2-7|NA|TRBV2
TGTGCCAGCAGTGAAGCCGGGCGGGATGGGTACGAGCAGTACTTC
CASSEAGRDGYEQYF
>NA|TRBJ1-1|NA|TRBV4-2
TGTGCCAGCAGCCAAGATCATCGGGTAGCGGGCACTGAAGCTTTCTTT
CASSQDHRVAGTEAFF
>NA|TRBJ2-2|many|TRBV20-1
TGCAGTGCTAGACGACCCGGGACCCCGAACACCGGGGAGCTGTTTTTT
CSARRPGTPNTGELFF
>TRBD2|TRBJ2-7|NA|TRBV20-1
TGCAGTGCTAGCTCCCAGACTAGCGGGATTCCCTACGAGCAGTACTTC
CSASSQTSGIPYEQYF
>NA|TRBJ2-7|few|TRBV27
TGTGCCAGCAAAATCGGGACTGATTACGAGCAGTACTTC
CASKIGTDYEQYF
>NA|TRBJ1-4|many|TRBV20-1
TGCAGTGCGGCGGGTGGGGCCGCTAATGAAAAACTGTTTTTT
CSAAGGAANEKLFF
>TRBD1|TRBJ2-2|few|TRBV27
TGTGCCAGCAGCCACTGGGACAGGGACAACACCGGGGAGCTGTTTTTT
CASSHWDRDNTGELFF
>TRBD1|TRBJ1-4|few|TRBV28
TGTGCCAGCAGTCAGGGGGGTCCTAATGAAAAACTGTTTTTT
CASSQGGPNEKLFF
>NA|TRBJ2-1|many|TRBV20-1
TGCAGTGCTAACCCCTGGGGAAGGTCCTACAATGAGCAGTTCTTC
CSANPWGRSYNEQFF